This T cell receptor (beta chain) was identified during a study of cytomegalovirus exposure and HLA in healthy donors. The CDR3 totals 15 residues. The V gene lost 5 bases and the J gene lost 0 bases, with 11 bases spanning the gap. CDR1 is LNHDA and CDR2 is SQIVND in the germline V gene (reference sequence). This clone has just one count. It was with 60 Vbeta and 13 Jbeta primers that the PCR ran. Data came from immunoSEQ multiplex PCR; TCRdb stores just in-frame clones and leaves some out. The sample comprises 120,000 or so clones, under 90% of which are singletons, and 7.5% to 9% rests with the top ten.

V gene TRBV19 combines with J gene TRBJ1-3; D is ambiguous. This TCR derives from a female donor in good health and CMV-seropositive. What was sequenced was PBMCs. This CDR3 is CASSFTVSSGNTIYF. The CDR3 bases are TGTGCCAGTAGTTTCACGGTGAGCTCTGGAAACACCATATATTTT.